These T cell receptor beta chains were read from a single sample in a study of blood T cells in healthy people across ages. TCRdb analysed the 5' RACE reads with MiXCR anew, one entry per CDR3 protein. The data hold 850,000 to 1,000,000 distinct CDR3 sequences, with roughly half observed a single time. The material sequenced was blood. These TCRs come from a woman aged 60-70 years in good health. The CDR3 runs from the conserved cysteine through the conserved F or W. A D gene is named only where the DNA matches it firmly. Clone size appears in some rows only: once, few, many, or a class for an expanded clone.

V,J,D,size,CDR3,DNA
TRBV28,TRBJ2-7,-,-,CASSSIRYEQYF,TGTGCCAGCAGTTCTATCCGGTACGAGCAGTACTTC
TRBV29-1,TRBJ2-5,TRBD2,-,CSGDRGVGTQYF,TGCAGCGGAGACCGGGGGGTGGGGACCCAGTACTTC
TRBV28,TRBJ2-1,-,-,CASKSGDWDEQFF,TGTGCCAGCAAGTCAGGGGATTGGGATGAGCAGTTCTTC
TRBV12-3/TRBV12-4,TRBJ2-7,-,-,CASRLSSYEQYF,TGTGCCAGCAGACTAAGCTCCTACGAGCAGTACTTC
TRBV20-1,TRBJ2-3,-,once,CSARVTFVTDTQYF,TGCAGTGCTAGAGTAACGTTTGTCACAGATACGCAGTATTTT
TRBV6-2/TRBV6-3,TRBJ1-5,-,-,CACGADYSNQPQHF,TGTGCCTGCGGAGCGGATTATAGCAATCAGCCCCAGCATTTT
TRBV29-1,TRBJ2-3,TRBD2,-,CSVEGIVATSGRNTQYF,TGCAGCGTTGAAGGGATAGTTGCGACTAGCGGGAGAAATACGCAGTATTTT
TRBV12-3/TRBV12-4,TRBJ2-1,TRBD2,-,CASSLVLSTSGSLNEQFF,TGTGCCAGCAGTTTAGTCCTCTCAACTAGCGGGAGCCTCAATGAGCAGTTCTTC
TRBV7-4,TRBJ2-1,TRBD2,-,CASSLPRGLAGPQSSYNEQFF,TGTGCCAGCAGCTTACCGAGGGGACTAGCGGGACCCCAGAGCTCCTACAATGAGCAGTTCTTC
TRBV4-1,TRBJ2-7,TRBD2,-,CASSQDLKREAPYEQYF,TGCGCCAGCAGCCAAGATTTGAAGCGGGAGGCGCCCTACGAGCAGTACTTC
TRBV29-1,TRBJ2-1,TRBD2,few,CSVDSRLAGGPEFF,TGCAGCGTTGATAGTCGGCTAGCGGGAGGGCCCGAGTTCTTC
TRBV3-1,TRBJ2-5,-,-,CASQATVGTETQYF,TGTGCCAGCCAAGCAACTGTCGGTACCGAGACCCAGTACTTC
TRBV27,TRBJ1-1,-,-,CASTNRAGTMNTEAFF,TGTGCCAGCACCAACCGAGCGGGAACTATGAACACTGAAGCTTTCTTT
TRBV27,TRBJ2-5,-,-,CASTPVAGLSGTQYF,TGTGCCAGCACTCCGGTCGCAGGGCTTTCGGGGACCCAGTACTTC
TRBV18,TRBJ2-1,-,-,CASSPNPGPNEQFF,TGTGCCAGCTCACCTAATCCGGGACCCAATGAGCAGTTCTTC
TRBV3-1,TRBJ2-3,-,-,CASSHTGEGDTQYF,TGTGCCAGCAGCCATACAGGGGAGGGGGATACGCAGTATTTT
TRBV5-1,TRBJ2-1,TRBD1,-,CASSLAGQAVHEQFF,TGCGCCAGCAGCTTGGCGGGACAGGCCGTTCATGAGCAGTTCTTC
TRBV5-4,TRBJ1-2,-,-,CASSRPQWPGYTF,TGTGCCAGCAGTCGGCCTCAGTGGCCTGGCTACACCTTC
TRBV12-3/TRBV12-4,TRBJ2-3,TRBD2,few,CASSPSSGRNTDTQYF,TGTGCCAGCAGCCCATCAAGCGGGAGGAACACAGATACGCAGTATTTT
TRBV27,TRBJ1-1,TRBD1,-,CASMTPTGGTTEAFF,TGTGCCAGCATGACCCCAACAGGGGGGACAACTGAAGCTTTCTTT
TRBV12-3/TRBV12-4,TRBJ2-7,TRBD2,few,CASSDGLAGGSYEQYF,TGTGCCAGCAGCGACGGACTAGCGGGAGGTTCGTACGAGCAGTACTTC
TRBV29-1,TRBJ1-3,-,-,CSVRTGGGNTIYF,TGCAGCGTCAGAACCGGGGGCGGAAACACCATATATTTT